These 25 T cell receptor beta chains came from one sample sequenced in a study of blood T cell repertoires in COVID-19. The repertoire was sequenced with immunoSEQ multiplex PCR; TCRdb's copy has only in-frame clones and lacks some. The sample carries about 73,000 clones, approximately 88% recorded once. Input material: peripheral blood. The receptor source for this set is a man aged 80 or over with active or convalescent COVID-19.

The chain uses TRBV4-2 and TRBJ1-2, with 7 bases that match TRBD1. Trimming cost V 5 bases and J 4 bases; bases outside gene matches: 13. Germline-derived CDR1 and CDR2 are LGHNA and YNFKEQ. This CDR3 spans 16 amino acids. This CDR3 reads CASSEAEGQKTYGYTF. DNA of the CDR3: TGTGCCAGCAGCGAAGCCGAGGGACAGAAAACCTATGGCTACACCTTC.

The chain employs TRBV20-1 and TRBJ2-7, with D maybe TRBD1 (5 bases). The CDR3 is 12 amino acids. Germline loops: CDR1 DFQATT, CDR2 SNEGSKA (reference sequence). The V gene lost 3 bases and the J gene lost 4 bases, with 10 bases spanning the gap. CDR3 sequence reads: CSASRQLYEQYF. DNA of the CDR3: TGCAGTGCTAGTCGACAGCTGTACGAGCAGTACTTC.

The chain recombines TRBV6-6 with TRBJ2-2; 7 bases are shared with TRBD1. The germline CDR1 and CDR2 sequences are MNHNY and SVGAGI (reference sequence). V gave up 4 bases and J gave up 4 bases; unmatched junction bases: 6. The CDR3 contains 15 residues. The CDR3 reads CASSSWDSLTGELFF. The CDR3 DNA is TGTGCCAGCAGTTCCTGGGACAGCCTCACCGGGGAGCTGTTTTTT.

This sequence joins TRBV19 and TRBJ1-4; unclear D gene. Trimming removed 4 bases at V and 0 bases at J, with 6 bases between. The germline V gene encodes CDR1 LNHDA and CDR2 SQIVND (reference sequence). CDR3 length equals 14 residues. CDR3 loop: CASSTTATNEKLFF. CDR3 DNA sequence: TGTGCCAGTAGTACTACAGCAACTAATGAAAAACTGTTTTTT.

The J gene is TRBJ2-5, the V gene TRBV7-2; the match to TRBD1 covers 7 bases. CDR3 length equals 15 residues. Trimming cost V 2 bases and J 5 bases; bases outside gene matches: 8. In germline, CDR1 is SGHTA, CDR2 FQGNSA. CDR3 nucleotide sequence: TGTGCCAGCAGCTTATGGGACAGCCTCGGGGAGACCCAGTACTTC. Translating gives CASSLWDSLGETQYF.

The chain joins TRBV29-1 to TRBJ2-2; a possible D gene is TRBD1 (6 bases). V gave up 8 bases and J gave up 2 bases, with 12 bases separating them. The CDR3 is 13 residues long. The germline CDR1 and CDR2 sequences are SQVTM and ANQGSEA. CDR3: CSLRQENTGELFF. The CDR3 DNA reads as TGCAGCCTCCGACAGGAAAACACCGGGGAGCTGTTTTTT.

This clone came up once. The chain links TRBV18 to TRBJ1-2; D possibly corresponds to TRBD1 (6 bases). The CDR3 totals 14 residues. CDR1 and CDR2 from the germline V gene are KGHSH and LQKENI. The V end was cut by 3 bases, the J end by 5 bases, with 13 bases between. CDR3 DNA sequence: TGTGCCAGCTCACCGGGACAACAGACATATGGCTACACCTTC. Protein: CASSPGQQTYGYTF. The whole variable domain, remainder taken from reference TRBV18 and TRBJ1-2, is NAGVMQNPRHLVRRRGQEARLRCSPMKGHSHVYWYRQLPEEGLKFMVYLQKENIIDESGMPKERFSAEFPKEGPSILRIQQVVRGDSAAYFCASSPGQQTYGYTFGSGTRLTVV.

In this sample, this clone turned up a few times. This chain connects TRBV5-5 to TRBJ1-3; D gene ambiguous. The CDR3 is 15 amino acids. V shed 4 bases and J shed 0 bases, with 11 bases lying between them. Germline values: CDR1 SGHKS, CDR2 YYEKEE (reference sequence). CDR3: CASSHLPASGNTIYF. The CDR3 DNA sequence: TGTGCCAGCAGCCACCTACCTGCCTCTGGAAACACCATATATTTT.

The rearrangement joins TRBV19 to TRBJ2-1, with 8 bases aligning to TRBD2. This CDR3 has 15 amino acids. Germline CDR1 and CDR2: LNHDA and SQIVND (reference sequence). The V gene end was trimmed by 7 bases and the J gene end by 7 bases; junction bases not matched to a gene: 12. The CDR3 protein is CASMKGAGVVNEQFF. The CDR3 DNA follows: TGTGCCAGTATGAAGGGAGCGGGAGTCGTAAATGAGCAGTTCTTC. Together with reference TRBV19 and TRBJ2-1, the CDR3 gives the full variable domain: DGGITQSPKYLFRKEGQNVTLSCEQNLNHDAMYWYRQDPGQGLRLIYYSQIVNDFQKGDIAEGYSVSREKKESFPLTVTSAQKNPTAFYLCASMKGAGVVNEQFFGPGTRLTVL.

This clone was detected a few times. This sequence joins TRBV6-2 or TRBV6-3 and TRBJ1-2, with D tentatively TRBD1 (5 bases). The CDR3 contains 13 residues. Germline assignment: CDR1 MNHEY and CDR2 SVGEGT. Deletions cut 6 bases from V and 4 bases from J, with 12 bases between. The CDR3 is CASSHDSSYGYTF. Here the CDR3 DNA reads TGTGCCAGCAGCCACGACAGCTCCTATGGCTACACCTTC.

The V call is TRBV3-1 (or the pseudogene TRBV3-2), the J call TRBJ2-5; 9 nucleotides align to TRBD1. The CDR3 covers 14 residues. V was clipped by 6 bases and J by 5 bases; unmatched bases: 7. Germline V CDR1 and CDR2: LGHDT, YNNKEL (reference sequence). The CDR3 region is CASSYGQGRETQYF. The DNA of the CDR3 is TGTGCCAGCAGTTATGGACAGGGGCGGGAGACCCAGTACTTC.

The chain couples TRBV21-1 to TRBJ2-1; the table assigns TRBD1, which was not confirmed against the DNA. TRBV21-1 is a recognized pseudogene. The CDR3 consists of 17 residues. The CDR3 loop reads CASSKPKGPNQYNEQFF. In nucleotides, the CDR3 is TGTGCCAGCAGCAAACCCAAGGGGCCGAACCAATACAATGAGCAGTTCTTC.

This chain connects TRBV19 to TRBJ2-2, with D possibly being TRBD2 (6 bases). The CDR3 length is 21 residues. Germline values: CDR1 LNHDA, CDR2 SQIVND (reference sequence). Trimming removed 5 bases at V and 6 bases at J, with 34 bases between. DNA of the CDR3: TGTGCCAGTAGTTCCGGGAGAGGCATGGATTTCGAAAACTTATACCCCGGGGAGCTGTTTTTT. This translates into CASSSGRGMDFENLYPGELFF.

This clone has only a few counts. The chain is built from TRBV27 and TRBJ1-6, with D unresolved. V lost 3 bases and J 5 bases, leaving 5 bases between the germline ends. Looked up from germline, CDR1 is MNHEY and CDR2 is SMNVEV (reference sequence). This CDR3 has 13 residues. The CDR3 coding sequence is TGTGCCAGCAGTTTCGCGGATAATTCACCCCTCCACTTT. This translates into CASSFADNSPLHF.

The CDR3 spells CSVPAPAGADTQYF. The CDR3, as DNA: TGCAGCGTTCCCGCCCCAGCGGGAGCAGATACGCAGTATTTT. The rearrangement joins TRBV29-1 to TRBJ2-3; the match to TRBD2 covers 8 bases. The CDR3 spans 14 residues. Germline CDR1 and CDR2: SQVTM and ANQGSEA. With V trimmed by 5 bases and J by 4 bases, 8 bases remained unmatched.

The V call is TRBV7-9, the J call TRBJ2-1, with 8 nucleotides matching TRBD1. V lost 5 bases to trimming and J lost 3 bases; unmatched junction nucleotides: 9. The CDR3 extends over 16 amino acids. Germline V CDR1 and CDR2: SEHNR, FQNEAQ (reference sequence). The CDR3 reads CASSPWDRKIYNEQFF. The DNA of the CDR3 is TGTGCCAGCAGCCCATGGGACAGGAAGATCTACAATGAGCAGTTCTTC.

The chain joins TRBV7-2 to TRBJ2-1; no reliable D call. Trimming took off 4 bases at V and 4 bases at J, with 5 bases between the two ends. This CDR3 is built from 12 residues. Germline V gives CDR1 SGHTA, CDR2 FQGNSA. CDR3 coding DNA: TGTGCCAGCAGCTCCCAATACAATGAGCAGTTCTTC. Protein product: CASSSQYNEQFF.

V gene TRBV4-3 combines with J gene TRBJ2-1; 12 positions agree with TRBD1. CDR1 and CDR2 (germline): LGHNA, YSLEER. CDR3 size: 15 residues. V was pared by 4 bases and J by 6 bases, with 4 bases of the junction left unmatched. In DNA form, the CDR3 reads TGCGCCAGCAGCCCTGGGACAGGGGGCGGCAATGAGCAGTTCTTC. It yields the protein CASSPGTGGGNEQFF.

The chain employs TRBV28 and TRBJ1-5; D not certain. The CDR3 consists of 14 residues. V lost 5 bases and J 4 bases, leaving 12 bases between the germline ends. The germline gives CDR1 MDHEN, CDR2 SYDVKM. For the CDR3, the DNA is TGTGCCAGCAGTCCCCGGACGGGGAATCAGCCCCAGCATTTT. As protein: CASSPRTGNQPQHF.

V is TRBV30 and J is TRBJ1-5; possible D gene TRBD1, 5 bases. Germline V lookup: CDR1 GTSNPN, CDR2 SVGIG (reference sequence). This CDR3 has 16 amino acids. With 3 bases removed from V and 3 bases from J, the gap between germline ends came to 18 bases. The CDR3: CAWSLGRGTLNQPQHF. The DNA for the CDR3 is TGTGCCTGGAGCCTGGGGCGCGGGACCCTCAATCAGCCCCAGCATTTT.

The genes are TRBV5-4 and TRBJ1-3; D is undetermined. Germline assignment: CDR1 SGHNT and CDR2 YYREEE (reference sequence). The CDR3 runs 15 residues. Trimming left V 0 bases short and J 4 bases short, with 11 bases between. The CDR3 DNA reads TGTGCCAGCAGCTTGGGCAGTCCGATCGGAAACACCATATATTTT. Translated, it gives CASSLGSPIGNTIYF.

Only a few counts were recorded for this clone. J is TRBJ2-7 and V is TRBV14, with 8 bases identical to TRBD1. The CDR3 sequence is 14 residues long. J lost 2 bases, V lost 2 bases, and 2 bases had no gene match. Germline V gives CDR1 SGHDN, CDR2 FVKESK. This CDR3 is CASSQMTGAYEQYF. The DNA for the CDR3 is TGTGCCAGCAGCCAAATGACAGGGGCCTACGAGCAGTACTTC.

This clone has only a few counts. CDR3 sequence: CATSGSGRETQYF. Written as DNA, the CDR3 is TGTGCCACCAGCGGGAGTGGCCGGGAGACCCAGTACTTC. This rearrangement joins TRBV15 to TRBJ2-5, with a possible D match to TRBD2 (5 bases). The V gene lost 5 bases and the J gene lost 5 bases, with 12 bases spanning the gap. Germline V gene lookup returns CDR1 LNHNV and CDR2 YYDKDF (reference sequence). The CDR3 loop spans 13 amino acids.

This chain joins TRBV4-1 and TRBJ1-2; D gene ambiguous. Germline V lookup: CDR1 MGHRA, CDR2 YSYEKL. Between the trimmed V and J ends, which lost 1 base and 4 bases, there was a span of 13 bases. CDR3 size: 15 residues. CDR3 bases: TGCGCCAGCAGCCAAGTCGGGGTCGGAGTCTATGGCTACACCTTC. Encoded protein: CASSQVGVGVYGYTF.

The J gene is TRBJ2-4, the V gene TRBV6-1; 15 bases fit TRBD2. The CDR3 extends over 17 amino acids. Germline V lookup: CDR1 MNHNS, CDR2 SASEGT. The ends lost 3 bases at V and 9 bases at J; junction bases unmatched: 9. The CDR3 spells CASSDRRTSGGVTIQYF. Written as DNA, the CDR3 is TGTGCCAGCAGTGACCGTAGGACTAGCGGGGGGGTTACCATTCAGTACTTC.